Listed below are T cell receptor beta chains from one sample, sequenced in a study of Graves' ophthalmopathy and Graves' hyperthyroidism. TCRdb re-analysed the multiplex PCR reads in MiXCR, keeping a single row per CDR3 protein. Of 500,000 to 700,000 distinct CDR3 sequences in the sample, 22% are singletons; the top ten hold roughly 7.4%. The source material was peripheral blood. The receptors were sampled from a woman aged 18-30 years with stable Graves' hyperthyroidism. Some clones in this sample may be carry-over from other donors' samples. Each CDR3 is given with its conserved first and last residue. The D gene is left open where the match is weak. Not every row has a clone size; where given, it reads once, few, many or a size class.

clone_size: many
d_call: TRBD1
v_call: TRBV4-2
j_call: TRBJ1-5
cdr3_nt: TGTGCCAGCAGCATAGACGACAGGGGCCACCGGGGCAATCAGCCCCAGCATTTT
cdr3_aa: CASSIDDRGHRGNQPQHF

clone_size: many
d_call: .
v_call: TRBV28
j_call: TRBJ2-7
cdr3_nt: TGTGCCAGCAGTTTTACAGGGCCCGACTACGAGCAGTACTTC
cdr3_aa: CASSFTGPDYEQYF

clone_size: many
d_call: .
v_call: TRBV5-1
j_call: TRBJ1-2
cdr3_nt: TGCGCCAGCAGCAGCCGCTATGGCTACACCTTC
cdr3_aa: CASSSRYGYTF

clone_size: .
d_call: .
v_call: TRBV28
j_call: TRBJ1-1
cdr3_nt: TGTGCCAGCAGTTCCCCGGACAGAGAAGCTTTCTTT
cdr3_aa: CASSSPDREAFF

clone_size: many
d_call: TRBD1
v_call: TRBV7-2
j_call: TRBJ1-1
cdr3_nt: TGTGCCAGCAGCGTCGGGACAGGGTACCCTGAAGCTTTCTTT
cdr3_aa: CASSVGTGYPEAFF

clone_size: .
d_call: TRBD1
v_call: TRBV25-1
j_call: TRBJ1-1
cdr3_nt: TGTGCCAGCAGTGAACCTGGGACAGGGCTGAACACTGAAGCTTTCTTT
cdr3_aa: CASSEPGTGLNTEAFF

clone_size: many
d_call: .
v_call: TRBV12-3/TRBV12-4
j_call: TRBJ1-5
cdr3_nt: TGTGCCAGCAGCGTCCGGGACCACAATCAGCCCCAGCATTTT
cdr3_aa: CASSVRDHNQPQHF

clone_size: few
d_call: .
v_call: TRBV28
j_call: TRBJ2-2
cdr3_nt: TGTGCCAGCAGTCTCTGGACCCTGAACACCGGGGAGCTGTTTTTT
cdr3_aa: CASSLWTLNTGELFF

clone_size: .
d_call: TRBD1
v_call: TRBV30
j_call: TRBJ2-7
cdr3_nt: TGTGCCTGGAAGCCGGGACAGCTCTACGAGCAGTACTTC
cdr3_aa: CAWKPGQLYEQYF

clone_size: .
d_call: .
v_call: TRBV3-1
j_call: TRBJ2-4
cdr3_nt: TGTGCCAGCAGCCAAGACAGGGTAGACATTCAGTACTTC
cdr3_aa: CASSQDRVDIQYF

clone_size: once
d_call: .
v_call: TRBV5-5
j_call: TRBJ1-5
cdr3_nt: TGTGCCAGCAGCACCGGACAGACGAATCAGCCCCAGCATTTT
cdr3_aa: CASSTGQTNQPQHF

clone_size: many
d_call: TRBD1
v_call: TRBV11-2
j_call: TRBJ1-1
cdr3_nt: TGTGCCAGCAGCAGCCGGGACAGGGTAGGGGCTTTCTTT
cdr3_aa: CASSSRDRVGAFF

clone_size: .
d_call: .
v_call: TRBV18
j_call: TRBJ2-7
cdr3_nt: TGTGCCAGCTCACCATCTTTCGGGAGATACGAGCAGTACTTC
cdr3_aa: CASSPSFGRYEQYF

clone_size: .
d_call: .
v_call: TRBV6-2/TRBV6-3
j_call: TRBJ2-7
cdr3_nt: TGTGCCAGCAGTTACTTGAGGAGGGGCACAACCCCGAACTCCTACGAGCAGTACTTC
cdr3_aa: CASSYLRRGTTPNSYEQYF

clone_size: few
d_call: .
v_call: TRBV10-1
j_call: TRBJ2-5
cdr3_nt: TGCGCCAGCAGCCCCGGAGGTGGAGAGACCAAGTACTTC
cdr3_aa: CASSPGGGETKYF

clone_size: .
d_call: TRBD1
v_call: TRBV28
j_call: TRBJ1-2
cdr3_nt: TGTGCCAGCAGGGGGACAGGGAGTGGCTATGGCTACACCTTC
cdr3_aa: CASRGTGSGYGYTF

clone_size: .
d_call: .
v_call: TRBV19
j_call: TRBJ2-5
cdr3_nt: TGTGCCAGTACCCTAGGTCGCAGGGGAGGAGAGACCCAGTACTTC
cdr3_aa: CASTLGRRGGETQYF

clone_size: many
d_call: .
v_call: TRBV29-1
j_call: TRBJ1-2
cdr3_nt: TGCAGCGTTGAACTGGGGGCAGCTCATGGCTACACCTTC
cdr3_aa: CSVELGAAHGYTF